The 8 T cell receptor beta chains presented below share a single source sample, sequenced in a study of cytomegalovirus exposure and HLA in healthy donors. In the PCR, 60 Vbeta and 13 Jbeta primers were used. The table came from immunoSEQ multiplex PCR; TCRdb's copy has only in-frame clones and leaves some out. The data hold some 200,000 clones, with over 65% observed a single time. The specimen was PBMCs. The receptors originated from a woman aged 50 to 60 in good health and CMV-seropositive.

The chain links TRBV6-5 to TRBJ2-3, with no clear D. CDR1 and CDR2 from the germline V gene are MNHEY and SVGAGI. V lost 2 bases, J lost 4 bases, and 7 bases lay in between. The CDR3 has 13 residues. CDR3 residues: CASSYGPPDTQYF. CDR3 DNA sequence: TGTGCCAGCAGTTACGGCCCCCCAGATACGCAGTATTTT.

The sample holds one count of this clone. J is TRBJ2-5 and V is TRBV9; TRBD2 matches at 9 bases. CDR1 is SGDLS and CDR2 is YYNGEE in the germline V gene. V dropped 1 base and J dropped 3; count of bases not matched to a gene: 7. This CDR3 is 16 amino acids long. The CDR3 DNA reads TGTGCCAGCAGCGTATCCCAGCGGGGGGCGGAAGAGACCCAGTACTTC. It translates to CASSVSQRGAEETQYF. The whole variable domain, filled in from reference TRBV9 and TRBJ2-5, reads DSGVTQTPKHLITATGQRVTLRCSPRSGDLSVYWYQQSLDQGLQFLIQYYNGEERAKGNILERFSAQQFPDLHSELNLSSLELGDSALYFCASSVSQRGAEETQYFGPGTRLLVL.

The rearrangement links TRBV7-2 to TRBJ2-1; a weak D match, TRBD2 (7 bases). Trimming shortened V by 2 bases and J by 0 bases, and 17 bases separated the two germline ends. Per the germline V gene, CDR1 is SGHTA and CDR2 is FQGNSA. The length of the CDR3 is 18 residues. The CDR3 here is CASSLLGGGLGSYNEQFF. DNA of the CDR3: TGTGCCAGCAGCTTATTAGGGGGGGGCCTTGGCTCCTACAATGAGCAGTTCTTC.

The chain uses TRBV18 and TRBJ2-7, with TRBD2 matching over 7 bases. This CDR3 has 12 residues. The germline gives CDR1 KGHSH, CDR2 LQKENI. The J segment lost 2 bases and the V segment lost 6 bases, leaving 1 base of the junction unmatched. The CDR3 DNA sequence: TGTGCCAGCTCTCGGGAGGCCTACGAGCAGTACTTC. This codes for CASSREAYEQYF.

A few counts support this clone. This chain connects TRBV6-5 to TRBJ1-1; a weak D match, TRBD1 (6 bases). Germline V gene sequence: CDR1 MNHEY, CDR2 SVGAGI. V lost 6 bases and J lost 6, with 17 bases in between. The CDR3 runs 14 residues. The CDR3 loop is CASRLGHLGAEAFF. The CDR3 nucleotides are TGTGCCAGCAGACTGGGACACCTAGGGGCTGAAGCTTTCTTT.

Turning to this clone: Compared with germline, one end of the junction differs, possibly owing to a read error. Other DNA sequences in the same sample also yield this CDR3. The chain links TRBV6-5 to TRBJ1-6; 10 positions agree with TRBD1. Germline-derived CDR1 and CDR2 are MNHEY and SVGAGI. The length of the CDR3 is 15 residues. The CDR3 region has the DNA TGTGCCAGCAGCCGACAGGGGGCATCTAATTCACCCCTCCACTTC. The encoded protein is CASSRQGASNSPLHF.

CDR3 amino acids: CASSESGTAISPLHF. The CDR3 coding sequence is TGCGCCAGCAGTGAGTCCGGGACAGCAATTTCACCCCTCCACTTT. The J gene is TRBJ1-6, the V gene TRBV10-2; TRBD1 matches at 7 bases. From germline, CDR1 is WSHSY and CDR2 SAAADI. Trimming at V came to 0 bases and at J to 9 bases, leaving 5 bases not matched to a gene. The CDR3 runs 15 residues.

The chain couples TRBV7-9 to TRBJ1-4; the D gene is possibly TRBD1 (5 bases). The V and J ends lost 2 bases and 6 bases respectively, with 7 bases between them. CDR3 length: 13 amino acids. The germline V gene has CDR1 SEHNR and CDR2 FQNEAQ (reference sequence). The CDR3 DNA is TGTGCCAGCAGCTTACCGGGGGATGAAAAACTGTTTTTT. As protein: CASSLPGDEKLFF.